This passage covers 10 T cell receptor beta chains from one sample sequenced in a study of blood T cell repertoires in COVID-19. Assay used: immunoSEQ multiplex PCR; TCRdb lists only in-frame clones, some missing. The sample consists of 290,000 or so clones, roughly 92% of them appearing once. The sample consisted of peripheral blood. Receptors originate from a woman aged 25-40 years with COVID-19, enrolled during active disease.

The chain joins TRBV5-4 to TRBJ2-1; 10 bases agree with TRBD2. Trimming removed 4 bases from V and 8 bases from J; junction bases left unmatched: 12. The CDR3 is 16 residues long. Germline V gives CDR1 SGHNT, CDR2 YYREEE (reference sequence). CDR3 sequence: CASSPSASGRADEQFF. The DNA of the CDR3 is TGTGCCAGCAGCCCGTCGGCCAGCGGGAGGGCTGATGAGCAGTTCTTC.

This chain links TRBV5-8 with TRBJ2-5; 10 bases agree with TRBD2. The germline CDR1 and CDR2 sequences are SGHTS and YDEGEE. Losses at the gene ends were 6 bases for V and 4 bases for J; bases not matched to a gene: 15. CDR3 length equals 17 residues. This chain's CDR3 is CASTLGGLAEMGETQYF. CDR3 DNA sequence: TGTGCCAGCACCCTAGGAGGACTAGCGGAGATGGGAGAGACCCAGTACTTC.

The gene calls are TRBV7-2 and TRBJ1-1, with TRBD1 matching over 7 bases. The germline CDR1 and CDR2 sequences are SGHTA and FQGNSA. Trimming cost V 5 bases and J 1 base; bases outside gene matches: 4. This CDR3 contains 14 residues. DNA for the CDR3: TGTGCCAGCAGCCGGACAGGCACGAACACTGAAGCTTTCTTT. Protein sequence: CASSRTGTNTEAFF.

The genes are TRBV9 and TRBJ1-4, with 7 bases identical to TRBD1. With V trimmed by 0 bases and J by 8 bases, 16 bases remained unmatched. Germline loops: CDR1 SGDLS, CDR2 YYNGEE. This CDR3 is 18 amino acids long. CDR3 in DNA: TGTGCCAGCAGCGTAGGTTTAAGGCCGGGACAGTCAACGGAAAAACTGTTTTTT. Residues: CASSVGLRPGQSTEKLFF.

The chain uses TRBV27 and TRBJ2-6; D perhaps matches TRBD1 (5 bases). In germline, CDR1 is MNHEY, CDR2 SMNVEV (reference sequence). The V gene lost 5 bases and the J gene lost 2 bases, with 16 bases spanning the gap. The CDR3 totals 17 residues. CDR3 nucleotides: TGTGCCAGCAGTACTGAACCTTCGACAGCTGGGGCCAACGTCCTGACTTTC. Residues: CASSTEPSTAGANVLTF.

CDR3 protein: CASSYSWGDRNTIYF. CDR3 sequence (DNA): TGTGCCAGCAGTTACTCGTGGGGGGACCGAAACACCATATATTTT. The chain is built from TRBV6-5 and TRBJ1-3; TRBD1 might be the D (5 bases). V was trimmed by 0 bases and J by 5 bases, leaving 11 bases between them. The germline V gene has CDR1 MNHEY and CDR2 SVGAGI. This CDR3 has 15 amino acids.

CDR3 sequence (DNA): TGTGCATTGAGGGCCCAGGGGGCCGGGGAGCTGTTTTTT. Protein sequence: CALRAQGAGELFF. The rearrangement joins TRBV30 to TRBJ2-2; 7 positions agree with TRBD1. This CDR3 has 13 residues. Germline V gene lookup returns CDR1 GTSNPN and CDR2 SVGIG (reference sequence).

The V and J genes are TRBV19 and TRBJ1-1; D is ambiguous. V shed 3 bases and J shed 5 bases, with 10 bases lying between them. The CDR3 contains 13 residues. In germline, CDR1 is LNHDA, CDR2 SQIVND (reference sequence). The CDR3 is CASSMLKETEAFF. CDR3 in DNA: TGTGCCAGTAGTATGTTAAAAGAGACTGAAGCTTTCTTT.

The CDR3 is CASSQGKVAGVGELFF. CDR3 nucleotide sequence: TGTGCCAGCAGCCAAGGAAAAGTAGCGGGAGTCGGGGAGCTGTTTTTT. This sequence joins TRBV14 and TRBJ2-2; 9 bases line up with TRBD2. Germline-derived CDR1 and CDR2 are SGHDN and FVKESK. V trimming: 1 base; J trimming: 7 bases; junction bases outside the gene matches: 7. The CDR3 sequence is 16 residues long. Drawing the rest from reference TRBV14 and TRBJ2-2, the complete variable domain is EAGVTQFPSHSVIEKGQTVTLRCDPISGHDNLYWYRRVMGKEIKFLLHFVKESKQDESGMPNNRFLAERTGGTYSTLKVQPAELEDSGVYFCASSQGKVAGVGELFFGEGSRLTVL.

The genes are TRBV10-3 and TRBJ1-1; 8 bases align to TRBD1. This CDR3 comprises 14 residues. CDR1 and CDR2 from the germline V gene are ENHRY and SYGVKD. V gave up 8 bases and J gave up 1 base; unmatched junction bases: 6. The CDR3 coding sequence is TGTGCCATCTCCGCCACAGGGGGGAACACTGAAGCTTTCTTT. It codes for CAISATGGNTEAFF.